A single TCR beta chain is shown here with its context. Its antigen is not identified. There were only Caucasian adults among the donors, and all lived in Nashville, Tennessee. The CD4+ fraction was divided into a CD45RA+ naive subset and a CD45RA-negative memory subset. Deletions cut 7 bases from V and 7 bases from J, with 8 bases between. The CDR3 spans 11 residues. Germline lookup yields CDR1 MDHEN and CDR2 SYDVKM. This sample is part of a study of shared clonotypes between healthy human individuals. Study-wide results and caveats: Across a handful of donors, naive CD4 shared roughly 5%, naive CD8 more than 3%, memory CD4 roughly 2.5%, memory CD8 about 0.4%.

Authors' data handling: Sequence data from immunoSEQ were junction-only and lacked quality scores; consequently, filtering differed. Some clones are missing from TCRdb's copy, which holds only in-frame ones; the method was immunoSEQ multiplex PCR. D and trimming were read from the DNA, whereas the V and J calls and clone size are those reported in that table. This sample yields over 1.5 million clones, of which under 99% are seen a single time; about 0.4% belongs to the top ten. The TCR originated in a man aged 25-45 years in good health. The J gene is TRBJ2-4, the V gene TRBV28; D not certain. The specimen sequenced was naive CD4+ T cells sorted from blood. The subset denotes: CD45RA+ positively selected. The CDR3 DNA is TGTGCCAGCATGGGGTTGAACATTCAGTACTTC. The encoded protein is CASMGLNIQYF. The full variable domain, with the rest looked up from reference TRBV28 and TRBJ2-4, is DVKVTQSSRYLVKRTGEKVFLECVQDMDHENMFWYRQDPGLGLRLIYFSYDVKMKEKGDIPEGYSVSREKKERFSLILESASTNQTSMYLCASMGLNIQYFGAGTRLSVL.